A single sample gave rise to the 20 T cell receptor beta chains below, sequenced in a study of Ad26.COV2.S vaccination and SARS-CoV-2 variants. The treatment denotes: approximately 18 received Ad26.COV2.S at low or high dose, single or two shots; five or six received placebo; per-sample allocation not given. Collection of samples fell on day 63 after the first vaccine or placebo injection. This table comes from immunoSEQ multiplex PCR, and its TCRdb copy is limited to in-frame clones, with some not included. The sample consists of about 680,000 clones, roughly 90% of them appearing once. This specimen was peripheral blood, taken in a trial of Ad26.COV2.S vaccine versus placebo. The receptor source for this set is a person between 18 and 59 years old who received the Ad26.COV2.S COVID-19 vaccine or a placebo.

In this sample, this clone turned up a few times. The chain uses TRBV19 and TRBJ2-3; perhaps TRBD2 as D (7 bases). CDR1 and CDR2 from the germline V gene are LNHDA and SQIVND (reference sequence). Trimming stripped 5 bases from V and 4 bases from J, with 16 bases between. CDR3 length: 15 amino acids. CDR3 nucleotides: TGTGCCAGTAGTGTGCGGGGGCCCAGGGCAGATACGCAGTATTTT. Its protein is CASSVRGPRADTQYF.

J is TRBJ2-3 and V is TRBV3-1 (or the pseudogene TRBV3-2), with a weak D call TRBD1 (6 bases). This CDR3 has 13 residues. In germline, CDR1 is LGHDT, CDR2 YNNKEL (reference sequence). The V and J ends lost 4 bases and 4 bases respectively, with 9 bases between them. CDR3: CASSPRGPDTQYF. The CDR3 DNA is TGTGCCAGCAGCCCCAGGGGTCCAGATACGCAGTATTTT.

The V call is TRBV18, the J call TRBJ2-4; 9 bases agree with TRBD1. The V gene's germline CDR1 is KGHSH and CDR2 LQKENI. The CDR3 extends over 17 amino acids. With V trimmed by 1 base and J by 2 bases, 6 bases remained unmatched. The CDR3 loop reads CASSPQGTGTSKNIQYF. In nucleotides, the CDR3 is TGTGCCAGCTCACCACAGGGGACAGGGACGTCCAAAAACATTCAGTACTTC.

The V call is TRBV29-1, the J call TRBJ2-1; D gene ambiguous. This CDR3 is 12 amino acids long. V shed 4 bases and J shed 3 bases, with 7 bases lying between them. Germline values: CDR1 SQVTM, CDR2 ANQGSEA. The DNA of the CDR3 is TGCAGCGTTGTCCTGAACTACAATGAGCAGTTCTTC. This encodes CSVVLNYNEQFF.

Notes on this clone: The sample contains more than one DNA sequence encoding this CDR3. The genes are TRBV5-1 and TRBJ1-5, with 7 bases lining up with TRBD1. The germline V gene encodes CDR1 SGHRS and CDR2 YFSETQ. The CDR3 totals 15 residues. Trimming at V came to 4 bases and at J to 4 bases, leaving 8 bases not matched to a gene. CDR3: CASSLEGTENQPQHF. CDR3 DNA sequence: TGCGCCAGCAGCCTGGAGGGGACAGAGAATCAGCCCCAGCATTTT.

This chain uses TRBV29-1 with TRBJ1-2, with D unresolved. The germline V gene has CDR1 SQVTM and CDR2 ANQGSEA. The CDR3 contains 11 residues. V lost 4 bases to trimming and J lost 5 bases, with 8 bases between them. The CDR3 protein is CSVGEEYGYTF. CDR3 nucleotide sequence: TGCAGCGTTGGGGAAGAATATGGCTACACCTTC. Complete variable domain (other parts from reference TRBV29-1 and TRBJ1-2): SAVISQKPSRDICQRGTSLTIQCQVDSQVTMMFWYRQQPGQSLTLIATANQGSEATYESGFVIDKFPISRPNLTFSTLTVSNMSPEDSSIYLCSVGEEYGYTFGSGTRLTVV.

This sequence joins TRBV19 and TRBJ1-6; possible D gene TRBD1, 6 bases. The germline CDR1 and CDR2 sequences are LNHDA and SQIVND (reference sequence). Trimming left V 9 bases short and J 3 bases short, with 15 bases between. This CDR3 is built from 15 residues. CDR3 region: CASTEQGSYNSPLHF. CDR3 sequence (DNA): TGTGCCAGCACAGAGCAGGGGAGCTATAATTCACCCCTCCACTTT.

The gene calls are TRBV19 and TRBJ2-1; a weak D match, TRBD2 (5 bases). This CDR3 comprises 15 residues. The germline V and J ends were trimmed by 5 bases and 0 bases, with 11 bases remaining between them. Germline-derived CDR1 and CDR2 are LNHDA and SQIVND (reference sequence). The CDR3 sequence: CASSVAYLSYNEQFF. DNA for the CDR3: TGTGCCAGTAGTGTAGCGTACCTCTCCTACAATGAGCAGTTCTTC.

This sequence joins TRBV4-1 and TRBJ2-7; weak D call: TRBD1 (5 bases). Germline V gives CDR1 MGHRA, CDR2 YSYEKL. The CDR3 runs to 14 residues. Deletions cut 0 bases from V and 1 base from J, with 7 bases between. In DNA form, the CDR3 reads TGCGCCAGCAGCCAAGAAAGACAGTCCTACGAGCAGTACTTC. As protein: CASSQERQSYEQYF.

The rearrangement joins TRBV24-1 to TRBJ2-1; no clear D gene. Germline lookup yields CDR1 KGHDR and CDR2 SFDVKD. CDR3 length: 12 amino acids. The germline V and J ends were trimmed by 3 bases and 12 bases, with 11 bases remaining between them. DNA of the CDR3: TGTGCCACCAGTGATGGACGGAGTGGGCAGTTCTTC. Protein product: CATSDGRSGQFF.

The gene calls are TRBV6-5 and TRBJ2-1; D not certain. This CDR3 spans 14 amino acids. Germline V CDR1 and CDR2: MNHEY, SVGAGI. The V and J ends lost 3 bases and 2 bases respectively, with 8 bases between them. In DNA form, the CDR3 reads TGTGCCAGCAGTTATTCAGGTACCTACAATGAGCAGTTCTTC. As protein: CASSYSGTYNEQFF.

The chain carries TRBV6-5 and TRBJ1-3; 7 bases are shared with TRBD1. V was pared by 6 bases and J by 2 bases, with 7 bases of the junction left unmatched. The CDR3 consists of 15 residues. CDR1 is MNHEY and CDR2 is SVGAGI in the germline V gene. CDR3 residues: CASSRDSSTGNTIYF. The CDR3 region has the DNA TGTGCCAGCAGCCGGGACAGCTCGACTGGAAACACCATATATTTT.

The chain recombines TRBV19 with TRBJ2-1; TRBD1 might be the D (6 bases). Germline V gene lookup returns CDR1 LNHDA and CDR2 SQIVND (reference sequence). Trimming left V 0 bases short and J 0 bases short, with 12 bases between. CDR3 length equals 17 residues. CDR3 bases: TGTGCCAGTAGTATAGATTGGGGACACTCCTCCTACAATGAGCAGTTCTTC. It codes for CASSIDWGHSSYNEQFF.

The chain couples TRBV7-9 to TRBJ1-5, with 7 bases lining up with TRBD1. The V gene end was trimmed by 5 bases and the J gene end by 7 bases; junction bases not matched to a gene: 8. Per the germline V gene, CDR1 is SEHNR and CDR2 is FQNEAQ (reference sequence). The CDR3 spans 14 residues. CDR3 in DNA: TGTGCCAGCAGCCGTACAGGGGACGAGCAGCCCCAGCATTTT. As protein: CASSRTGDEQPQHF.

Only a few counts were recorded for this clone. J is TRBJ1-5 and V is TRBV19; possibly TRBD1 for D (5 bases). This CDR3 is built from 14 residues. V lost 0 bases to trimming and J lost 3 bases, with 6 bases between them. Germline-derived CDR1 and CDR2 are LNHDA and SQIVND (reference sequence). As DNA, the CDR3 is TGTGCCAGTAGTATAGAAGGGGTCAATCAGCCCCAGCATTTT. Amino acid sequence: CASSIEGVNQPQHF.

Here the CDR3 DNA reads TGTGCCAGCAGCCAGCCTCCTGGAGAGACCCAGTACTTC. Protein: CASSQPPGETQYF. The rearrangement links TRBV3-1 (or the pseudogene TRBV3-2) to TRBJ2-5; D is uncertain. In germline, CDR1 is LGHDT, CDR2 YNNKEL (reference sequence). V lost 3 bases and J 4 bases, leaving 9 bases between the germline ends. This CDR3 contains 13 residues.

This chain uses TRBV20-1 with TRBJ2-5; 7 positions agree with TRBD2. Germline V CDR1 and CDR2: DFQATT, SNEGSKA (reference sequence). V trimming: 6 bases; J trimming: 5 bases; junction bases outside the gene matches: 3. The CDR3 has 11 amino acids. DNA of the CDR3: TGCAGTGCCGGGGGGTTGGAGACCCAGTACTTC. Its translation is CSAGGLETQYF.

The chain links TRBV19 to TRBJ2-7; D may match TRBD1 or TRBD2 (5 bases each). V gave up 7 bases and J gave up 1 base, with 17 bases separating them. Germline V gene lookup returns CDR1 LNHDA and CDR2 SQIVND (reference sequence). The CDR3 covers 15 residues. This chain's CDR3 is CASTPRAGQSYEQYF. CDR3 nucleotide sequence: TGTGCCAGTACCCCGCGGGCAGGGCAATCCTACGAGCAGTACTTC.

Only one count was recorded for this clone. This chain links TRBV7-2 with TRBJ1-4; D may be TRBD1 (5 bases). Germline loops: CDR1 SGHTA, CDR2 FQGNSA. V lost 1 base and J lost 3, with 9 bases in between. The CDR3 covers 15 residues. The CDR3 DNA is TGTGCCAGCAGCTTAGTCACAGGATCTAATGAAAAACTGTTTTTT. This codes for CASSLVTGSNEKLFF.

V is TRBV4-2 and J is TRBJ2-1, with TRBD2 as a possible D gene (5 bases). The CDR3 consists of 15 residues. Germline V gives CDR1 LGHNA, CDR2 YNFKEQ. Trimming took off 1 base at V and 3 bases at J, with 10 bases between the two ends. The CDR3 region has the DNA TGTGCCAGCAGCCAAGCCCGGGATGTCTACAATGAGCAGTTCTTC. The encoded protein is CASSQARDVYNEQFF.